This is a list of T cell receptor beta chains from one sample in a study of beta chain features in type 1 diabetes. TCRdb keeps only in-frame clones here, not all; method: immunoSEQ multiplex PCR. Of about 650,000 clones listed, 9.5% to 15% are singletons. Sequencing was done on a sample of naive CD4+ T cells from blood. Every receptor here comes from a man aged 25 to 40 with type 1 diabetes. Both conserved end residues are part of each CDR3. A D gene is named only where the DNA matches it firmly. Clone size is shown for a subset of rows, as once, few, many or a class of expanded clone.

d_call	j_call	cdr3_length	v_call	clone_size	cdr3_nt	cdr3_aa
-	TRBJ2-7	15	TRBV7-3	-	TGTGCCAGCAGCTTAAGGCCGGACAGCGGCTACGAGCAGTACTTC	CASSLRPDSGYEQYF
-	TRBJ2-6	15	TRBV9	few	TGTGCCAGCAGCAGCCGGGCTGGCGGGGCCAACGTCCTGACTTTC	CASSSRAGGANVLTF
TRBD1	TRBJ2-7	14	TRBV28	few	TGTGCCAGCATGAGGGCAGGGGGTTTAGACGAGCAGTACTTC	CASMRAGGLDEQYF
-	TRBJ2-7	12	TRBV7-2	-	TGTGCCAGCAGCTTAAACTCCTACGAGCAGTACTTC	CASSLNSYEQYF
TRBD1	TRBJ2-3	14	TRBV27	few	TGTGCCAGCCGACAGGGCCTTTTCACAGATACGCAGTATTTT	CASRQGLFTDTQYF
-	TRBJ2-5	15	TRBV7-2	few	TGTGCCAGCAGCTTATCAGTTAGGGCTAAAGAGACCCAGTACTTC	CASSLSVRAKETQYF
-	TRBJ2-3	14	TRBV7-7	-	TGTGCTAGCAGCTTAGAGGACGGCACAGATACGCAGTATTTT	CASSLEDGTDTQYF
-	TRBJ2-2	15	TRBV27	few	TGTGCCAGCAGTAGGGACACTCCAGGGACCGGGGAGCTGTTTTTT	CASSRDTPGTGELFF
TRBD1	TRBJ2-5	14	TRBV29-1	few	TGCAGCGCAAACCGGGACAGGGGTTCCGAGACCCAGTACTTC	CSANRDRGSETQYF
-	TRBJ1-3	12	TRBV30	few	TGTGCCTGGTTCCACTCTGGAAACACCATATATTTT	CAWFHSGNTIYF
TRBD2	TRBJ2-7	13	TRBV29-1	-	TGCAGCGCTACGGGGGGGACCCTCTACGAGCAGTACTTC	CSATGGTLYEQYF
TRBD1	TRBJ1-2	13	TRBV6-5	few	TGTGCCAGCAGTAGAAGGGACAGGGAAGGCTACACCTTC	CASSRRDREGYTF
-	TRBJ2-3	15	TRBV7-2	-	TGTGCCAGCAGCTTCGCCGGGCTCAGCACAGATACGCAGTATTTT	CASSFAGLSTDTQYF
TRBD1	TRBJ1-2	15	TRBV28	-	TGTGCCAGCAGTTCCGACAGGGTTTCAAACTATGGCTACACCTTC	CASSSDRVSNYGYTF
-	TRBJ2-7	13	TRBV7-2	-	TGTGCCAGCAGCCCCGTGAGTAGAGACGAGCAGTACTTC	CASSPVSRDEQYF
-	TRBJ1-4	13	TRBV29-1	few	TGCAGCGTTACGGACTCAGCGGGTGAAAAACTGTTTTTT	CSVTDSAGEKLFF
TRBD1	TRBJ2-7	13	TRBV29-1	-	TGCAGCGGAACCGGGACAGGGACCCACGAGCAGTACTTC	CSGTGTGTHEQYF
-	TRBJ1-2	13	TRBV19	few	TGTGCCAGTAGTTTGGGTGCTGTGTATGGCTACACCTTC	CASSLGAVYGYTF
-	TRBJ2-7	16	TRBV7-6	few	TGTGCCAGCAGCTTAGAGATTCCAGGCACCTTCTACGAGCAGTACTTC	CASSLEIPGTFYEQYF
TRBD1	TRBJ2-5	13	TRBV5-4	few	TGTGCCAGCAGTGGACAGGGTGTGAAGACCCAGTACTTC	CASSGQGVKTQYF
TRBD1	TRBJ1-6	15	TRBV7-2	-	TGTGCCAGCACCAGGGGACAGGGGGAGCAATCACCCCTCCACTTT	CASTRGQGEQSPLHF
-	TRBJ1-4	12	TRBV5-1	-	TGCGCCAGCAGCTCTGAAAATGAAAAACTGTTTTTT	CASSSENEKLFF
-	TRBJ1-2	15	TRBV9	-	TGTGCCAGCAGCGAAGGAGTGGGGACGGGCTATGGCTACACCTTC	CASSEGVGTGYGYTF
-	TRBJ1-1	13	TRBV29-1	few	TGCAGCGTCCTGGCACAGCTGAACACTGAAGCTTTCTTT	CSVLAQLNTEAFF
TRBD1	TRBJ2-7	14	TRBV29-1	few	TGCAGCGTTGAAGTAGGTACAGGGGGTTTTCGGCAGTACTTC	CSVEVGTGGFRQYF
-	TRBJ1-5	13	TRBV7-9	few	TGTGCCAGCAGCTTCGGGGGCAATCAGCCCCAGCATTTT	CASSFGGNQPQHF
-	TRBJ1-3	16	TRBV7-2	-	TGTGCCAGCAGCTTAGACAGTGGCCTCTCTGGAAACACCATATATTTT	CASSLDSGLSGNTIYF
TRBD1	TRBJ1-4	15	TRBV28	-	TGTGCCAGCAGTTCCCCGGGACAGCCGAATGAAAAACTGTTTTTT	CASSSPGQPNEKLFF
-	TRBJ1-2	13	TRBV7-9	-	TGTGCCAGCAGCTTAGCGGAGGCCTATGGCTACACCTTC	CASSLAEAYGYTF
-	TRBJ1-5	13	TRBV5-1	-	TGCGCCAGCAGCTTGTCTGGCGATCAGCCCCAGCATTTT	CASSLSGDQPQHF
-	TRBJ1-6	17	TRBV7-2	-	TGTGCCAGCAGCCCTTGGACGGGAAGCTCCTATAATTCACCCCTCCACTTT	CASSPWTGSSYNSPLHF
TRBD1	TRBJ1-5	18	TRBV7-2	-	TGTGCCAGCAGCTTATCCCCCCGGGACAGGGGTAGCAATCAGCCCCAGCATTTT	CASSLSPRDRGSNQPQHF
-	TRBJ1-3	16	TRBV15	few	TGTGCCACCAGAGACGGACAGTCGAGCTCTGGAAACACCATATATTTT	CATRDGQSSSGNTIYF
-	TRBJ2-7	14	TRBV4-3	-	TGCGCCAGCAGCCAAGATACTACACCCTACGAGCAGTACTTC	CASSQDTTPYEQYF
-	TRBJ2-7	14	TRBV14	few	TGTGCCAGCAGCCGACGGACGGGAACCTACGAGCAGTACTTC	CASSRRTGTYEQYF
-	TRBJ2-3	17	TRBV7-2	few	TGTGCCAGCAGCTCTCGATATAGGACACTGAGCACAGATACGCAGTATTTT	CASSSRYRTLSTDTQYF
-	TRBJ2-1	11	TRBV5-1	-	TGCGCCAGCAGCCTTGGGACCGGCAAGTTCTTC	CASSLGTGKFF
TRBD1	TRBJ2-7	16	TRBV28	-	TGTGCCAGCAGTACGACAGGGGTCGGGGCCAGGTACGAGCAGTACTTC	CASSTTGVGARYEQYF
-	TRBJ2-7	12	TRBV29-1	-	TGCAGCGTTCGGAAGCAGGGTTACGAGCAGTACTTC	CSVRKQGYEQYF
-	TRBJ2-6	14	TRBV7-2	-	TGTGCCAGCAGCTTAGGATGGCAGGACATAACCCTGACTTTC	CASSLGWQDITLTF
-	TRBJ1-5	14	TRBV30	-	TGTGCCTGGAGCGATGACAGGTTACACCAGCCCCAGCATTTT	CAWSDDRLHQPQHF
-	TRBJ2-7	12	TRBV7-2	few	TGTGCCAGCAGCTTCTCAGGGTCGGAGCAGTACTTC	CASSFSGSEQYF
TRBD1	TRBJ1-5	15	TRBV6-5	-	TGTGCCAGCAGGACCGGGACAGGGGATTTCCAGCCCCAGCATTTT	CASRTGTGDFQPQHF